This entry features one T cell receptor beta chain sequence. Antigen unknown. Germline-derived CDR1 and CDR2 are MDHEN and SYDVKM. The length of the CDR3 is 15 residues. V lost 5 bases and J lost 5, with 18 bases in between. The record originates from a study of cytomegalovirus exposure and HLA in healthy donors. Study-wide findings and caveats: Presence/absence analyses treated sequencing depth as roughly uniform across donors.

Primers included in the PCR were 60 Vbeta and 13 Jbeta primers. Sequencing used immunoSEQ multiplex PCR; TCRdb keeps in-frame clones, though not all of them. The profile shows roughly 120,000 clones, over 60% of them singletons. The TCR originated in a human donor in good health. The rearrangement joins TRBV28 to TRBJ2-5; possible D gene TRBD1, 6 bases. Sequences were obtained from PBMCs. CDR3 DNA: TGTGCCAGCAGTCCACCACAGGGCTTAAGGGAGACCCAGTACTTC. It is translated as CASSPPQGLRETQYF. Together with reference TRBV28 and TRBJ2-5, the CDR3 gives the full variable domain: DVKVTQSSRYLVKRTGEKVFLECVQDMDHENMFWYRQDPGLGLRLIYFSYDVKMKEKGDIPEGYSVSREKKERFSLILESASTNQTSMYLCASSPPQGLRETQYFGPGTRLLVL.